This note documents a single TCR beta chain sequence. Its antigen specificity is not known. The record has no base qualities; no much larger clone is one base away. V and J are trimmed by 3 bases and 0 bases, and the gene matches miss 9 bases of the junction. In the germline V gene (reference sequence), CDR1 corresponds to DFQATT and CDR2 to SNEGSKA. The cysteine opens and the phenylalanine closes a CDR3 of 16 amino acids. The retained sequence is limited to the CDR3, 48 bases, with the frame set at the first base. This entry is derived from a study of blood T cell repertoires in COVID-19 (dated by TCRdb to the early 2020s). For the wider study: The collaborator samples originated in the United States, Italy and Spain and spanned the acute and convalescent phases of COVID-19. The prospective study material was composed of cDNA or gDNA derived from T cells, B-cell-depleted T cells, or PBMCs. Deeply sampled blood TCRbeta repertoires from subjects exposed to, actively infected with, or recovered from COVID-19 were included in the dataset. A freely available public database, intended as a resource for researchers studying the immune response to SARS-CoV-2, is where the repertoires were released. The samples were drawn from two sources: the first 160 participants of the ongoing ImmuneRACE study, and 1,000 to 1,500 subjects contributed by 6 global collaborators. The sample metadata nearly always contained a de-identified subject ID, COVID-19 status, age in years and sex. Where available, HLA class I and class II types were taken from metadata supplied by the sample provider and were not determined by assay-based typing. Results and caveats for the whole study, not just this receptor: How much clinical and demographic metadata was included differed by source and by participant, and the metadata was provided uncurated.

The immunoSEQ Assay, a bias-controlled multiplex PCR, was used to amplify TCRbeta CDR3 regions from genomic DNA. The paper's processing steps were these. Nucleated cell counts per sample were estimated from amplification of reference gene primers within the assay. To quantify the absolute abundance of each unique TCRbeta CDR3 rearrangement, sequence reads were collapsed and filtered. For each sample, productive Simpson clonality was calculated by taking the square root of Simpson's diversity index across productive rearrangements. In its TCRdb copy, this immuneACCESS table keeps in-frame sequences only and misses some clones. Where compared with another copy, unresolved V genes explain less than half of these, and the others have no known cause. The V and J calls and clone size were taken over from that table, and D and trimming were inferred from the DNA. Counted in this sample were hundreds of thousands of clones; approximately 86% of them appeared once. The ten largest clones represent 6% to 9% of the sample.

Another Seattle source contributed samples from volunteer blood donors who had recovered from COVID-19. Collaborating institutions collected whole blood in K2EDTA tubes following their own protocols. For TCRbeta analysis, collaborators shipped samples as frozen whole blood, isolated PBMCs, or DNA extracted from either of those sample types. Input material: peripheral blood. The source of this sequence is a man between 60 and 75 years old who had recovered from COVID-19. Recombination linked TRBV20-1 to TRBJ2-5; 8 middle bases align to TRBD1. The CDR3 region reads CSASRQGALYQETQYF. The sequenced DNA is TGCAGTGCTAGTAGGCAGGGGGCCTTGTACCAAGAGACCCAGTACTTC.